Listed here are 5 T cell receptor beta chains from one sample, sequenced in a study of PD-1 blockade in classical Hodgkin lymphoma. Noted time point: cycle 4 day 1 (C4D1), after less than seven weeks of nivolumab. Every patient relapsed after autologous stem cell transplantation, and brentuximab vedotin exposure varied. TCRdb's table, derived via immunoSEQ multiplex PCR, lists solely in-frame clones and lacks some. The table shows 20,000 or so clones, with around 80% occurring only once. Source: peripheral blood mononuclear cells (PBMCs), taken before the fourth cycle of nivolumab. The receptor source for this set is a human donor with classical Hodgkin lymphoma.

This clone has just one count. The chain joins TRBV5-6 to TRBJ1-4, with a weak D call TRBD1 (5 bases). The germline V and J ends were trimmed by 4 bases and 2 bases, with 15 bases remaining between them. Germline values: CDR1 SGHDT, CDR2 YYEEEE. The CDR3 totals 16 residues. CDR3 in amino acids: CASSPLGVQTNEKLFF. DNA of the CDR3: TGTGCCAGCAGCCCTCTAGGGGTACAGACTAATGAAAAACTGTTTTTT.

CDR3 in amino acids: CASSAWGSPGETQYF. Here the CDR3 DNA reads TGTGCCAGCAGTGCTTGGGGCAGCCCTGGGGAGACCCAGTACTTC. The chain recombines TRBV5-5 with TRBJ2-5; the D gene is possibly TRBD1 (5 bases). From germline, CDR1 is SGHKS and CDR2 YYEKEE (reference sequence). CDR3 size: 15 residues. The ends were cut back, 5 bases at V and 5 bases at J, with 19 bases in the middle.

This clone was seen a handful of times. The rearrangement uses TRBV30 and TRBJ1-1; D might be TRBD1 (5 bases). CDR3 size: 14 residues. V dropped 4 bases and J dropped 5 bases, with 17 bases sitting between them. CDR1 is GTSNPN and CDR2 is SVGIG in the germline V gene (reference sequence). CDR3: CAWTLLGGSTEAFF. The DNA of the CDR3 is TGTGCCTGGACCCTCCTCGGGGGTAGTACTGAAGCTTTCTTT.

This chain connects TRBV2 to TRBJ1-1; D is ambiguous. Between the trimmed V and J ends, which lost 5 bases and 8 bases, there was a span of 12 bases. The CDR3 loop spans 12 amino acids. From germline, CDR1 is SNHLY and CDR2 FYNNEI. CDR3 DNA sequence: TGTGCCAGCAGTCCGATTAATGAGGAAGCTTTCTTT. Amino acids: CASSPINEEAFF.

J is TRBJ2-5 and V is TRBV28; a weak D match, TRBD1 (5 bases). V dropped 5 bases and J dropped 5 bases, with 15 bases sitting between them. Per the germline V gene, CDR1 is MDHEN and CDR2 is SYDVKM. The CDR3 has 14 residues. The CDR3 sequence is CASSLDNLGETQYF. CDR3 DNA sequence: TGTGCCAGCAGTCTGGACAATCTGGGGGAGACCCAGTACTTC.